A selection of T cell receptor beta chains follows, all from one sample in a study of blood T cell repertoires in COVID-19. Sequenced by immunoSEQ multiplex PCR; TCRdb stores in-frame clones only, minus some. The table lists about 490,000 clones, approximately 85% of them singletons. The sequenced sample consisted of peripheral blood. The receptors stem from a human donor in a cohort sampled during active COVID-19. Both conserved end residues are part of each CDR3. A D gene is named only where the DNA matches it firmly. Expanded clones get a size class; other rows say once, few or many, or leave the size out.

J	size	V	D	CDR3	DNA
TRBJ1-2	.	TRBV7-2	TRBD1	CASSFIPSDRGHGYTF	TGTGCCAGCAGCTTCATCCCCTCGGACAGGGGTCATGGCTACACCTTC
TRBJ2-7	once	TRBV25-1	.	CASSEPGLHYEQYF	TGTGCCAGCAGTGAACCGGGACTGCACTACGAGCAGTACTTC
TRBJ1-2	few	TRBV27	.	CASRQFNYGYTF	TGTGCCAGTAGACAGTTTAACTATGGCTACACCTTC
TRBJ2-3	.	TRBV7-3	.	CASSPQAGPTDTQYF	TGTGCCAGCAGCCCGCAGGCAGGTCCCACAGATACGCAGTATTTT
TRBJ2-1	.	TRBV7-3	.	CASSSQGLREQFF	TGTGCCAGCAGCTCCCAGGGTTTACGGGAGCAGTTCTTC
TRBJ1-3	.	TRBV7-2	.	CASSLAGMQNTIYF	TGTGCCAGCAGCTTAGCCGGGATGCAGAACACCATATATTTT
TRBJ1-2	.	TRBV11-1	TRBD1	CASSFRQGGGYTF	TGTGCCAGCAGCTTCCGCCAGGGGGGAGGCTACACCTTC
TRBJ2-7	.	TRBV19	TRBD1	CASSFGTGTYEQYF	TGTGCCAGTAGTTTCGGGACAGGCACATACGAGCAGTACTTC
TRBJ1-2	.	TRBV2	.	CASSPGLNYGYTF	TGTGCCAGCAGTCCAGGGCTTAACTATGGCTACACCTTC
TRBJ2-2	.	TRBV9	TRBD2	CASSAPRGLVNTGELFF	TGTGCCAGCAGCGCCCCCCGAGGACTAGTGAACACCGGGGAGCTGTTTTTT
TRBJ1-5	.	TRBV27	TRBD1	CASSHTGGSNQPQHF	TGTGCCAGCAGTCACACAGGGGGCAGCAATCAGCCCCAGCATTTT
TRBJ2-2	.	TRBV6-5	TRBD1	CASSRDRETGELFF	TGTGCCAGCAGTCGGGACAGGGAAACCGGGGAGCTGTTTTTT
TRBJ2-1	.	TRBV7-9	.	CASSFPGNEQFF	TGTGCCAGCAGCTTCCCAGGCAATGAGCAGTTCTTC
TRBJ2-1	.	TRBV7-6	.	CASSYLIAASYNEQFF	TGTGCCAGCAGCTATCTAATAGCGGCCTCCTACAATGAGCAGTTCTTC
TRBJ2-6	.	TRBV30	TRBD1	CAWRGQGSGANVLTF	TGTGCCTGGAGGGGACAGGGGTCTGGGGCCAACGTCCTGACTTTC
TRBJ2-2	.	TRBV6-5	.	CASSLGASDTGELFF	TGTGCCAGCAGTTTGGGGGCGTCGGACACCGGGGAGCTGTTTTTT
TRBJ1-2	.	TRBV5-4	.	CASSFPDNPYGYTF	TGTGCCAGCAGCTTCCCGGACAACCCGTATGGCTACACCTTC
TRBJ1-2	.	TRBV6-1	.	CASSDPRGTLNYGYTF	TGTGCCAGCAGTGACCCAAGGGGGACGCTTAACTATGGCTACACCTTC
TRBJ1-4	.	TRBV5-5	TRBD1	CASSLETGTGVEKLFF	TGTGCCAGCAGCTTGGAAACCGGGACAGGGGTCGAAAAACTGTTTTTT